The sequence of this T cell receptor beta chain was determined in a study of shared clonotypes between healthy human individuals. Some clones are missing from TCRdb's copy, which holds only in-frame ones; the method was immunoSEQ multiplex PCR. The data hold roughly 2.5 million clones, with roughly nine tenths observed a single time. V gave up 4 bases and J gave up 7 bases, with 13 bases separating them. The CDR3 totals 13 residues. CDR1 and CDR2 (germline): SQVTM, ANQGSEA. The sample comprised naive CD4+ T cells sorted from blood. Subset noted: CD45RA+ positively selected. This chain uses TRBV29-1 with TRBJ2-2; D unresolved. The TCR originated in a man between 18 and 35 years old in good health. CDR3 amino acids: CSVGQVHIGELFF. The CDR3 region has the DNA TGCAGCGTTGGGCAGGTCCATATCGGGGAGCTGTTTTTT.